This T cell receptor beta chain was recovered during a study of beta chain features in type 1 diabetes. From germline, CDR1 is SGHTA and CDR2 FQGNSA. V was pared by 5 bases and J by 1 base, with 3 bases of the junction left unmatched. This CDR3 is built from 15 residues. The study reverse transcribed the entire isolated RNA, so it sequenced expressed TCRB transcripts. The protocol was immunoSEQ multiplex PCR, while the TCRdb copy is restricted to in-frame clones and leaves out a portion. The sample lists 65,000 to 100,000 clones; 30% to 40% were seen once. Note on this clone: What it binds is unknown.

Regarding the study as a whole: All four CD4+ subsets of Type 1 diabetes patients contained TCRB CDR3s that were moderately but significantly shorter.

Per donor, one heparinised blood draw averaged roughly 110 mL. Stem cell-like memory, regulatory, central memory and naive CD4+ cells were sorted via CD45RO/CCR7/CD25/CD127/CD95/CD27. The chain is built from TRBV7-2 and TRBJ1-5; 9 bases fit TRBD1. Sequenced: stem cell memory CD4+ T cells from blood. The receptor was derived from a woman under 30 in good health. The CDR3: CASSTGTGSNQPQHF. As DNA, the CDR3 is TGTGCCAGCAGCACCGGGACAGGGAGCAATCAGCCCCAGCATTTT.